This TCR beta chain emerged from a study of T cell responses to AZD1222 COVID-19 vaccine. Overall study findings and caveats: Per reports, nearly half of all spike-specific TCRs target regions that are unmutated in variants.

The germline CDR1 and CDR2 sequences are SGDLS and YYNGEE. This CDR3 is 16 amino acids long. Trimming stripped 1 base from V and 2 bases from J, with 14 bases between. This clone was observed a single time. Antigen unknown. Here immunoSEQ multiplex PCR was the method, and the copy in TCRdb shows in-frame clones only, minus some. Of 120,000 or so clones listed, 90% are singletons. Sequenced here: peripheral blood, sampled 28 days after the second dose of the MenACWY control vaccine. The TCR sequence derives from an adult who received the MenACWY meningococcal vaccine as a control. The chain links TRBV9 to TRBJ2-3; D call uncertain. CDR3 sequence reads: CASSVRISRSTDTQYF. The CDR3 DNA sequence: TGTGCCAGCAGCGTAAGGATTAGCCGGTCCACAGATACGCAGTATTTT.